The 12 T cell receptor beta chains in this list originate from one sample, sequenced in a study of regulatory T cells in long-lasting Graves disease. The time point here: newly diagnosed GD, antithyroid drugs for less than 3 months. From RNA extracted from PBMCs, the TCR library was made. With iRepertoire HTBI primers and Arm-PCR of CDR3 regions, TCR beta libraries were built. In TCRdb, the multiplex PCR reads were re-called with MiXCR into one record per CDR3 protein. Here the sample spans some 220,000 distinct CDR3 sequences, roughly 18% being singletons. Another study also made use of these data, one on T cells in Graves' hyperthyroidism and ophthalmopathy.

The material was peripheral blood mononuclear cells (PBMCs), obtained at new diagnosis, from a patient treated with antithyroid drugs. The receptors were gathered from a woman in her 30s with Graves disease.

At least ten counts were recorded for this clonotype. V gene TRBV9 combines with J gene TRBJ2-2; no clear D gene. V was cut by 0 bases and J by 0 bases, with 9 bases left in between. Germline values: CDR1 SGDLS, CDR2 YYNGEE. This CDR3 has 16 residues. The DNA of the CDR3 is TGTGCCAGCAGCGTAGCCCCCAGCTCGAACACCGGGGAGCTGTTTTTT. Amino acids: CASSVAPSSNTGELFF.

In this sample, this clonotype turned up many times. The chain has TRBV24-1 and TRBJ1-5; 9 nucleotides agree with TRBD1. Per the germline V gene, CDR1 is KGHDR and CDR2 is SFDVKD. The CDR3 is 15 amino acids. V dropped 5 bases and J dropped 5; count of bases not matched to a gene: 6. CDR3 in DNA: TGTGCCACCAGTGTTGGGACAGGGACTGATCAGCCCCAGCATTTT. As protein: CATSVGTGTDQPQHF.

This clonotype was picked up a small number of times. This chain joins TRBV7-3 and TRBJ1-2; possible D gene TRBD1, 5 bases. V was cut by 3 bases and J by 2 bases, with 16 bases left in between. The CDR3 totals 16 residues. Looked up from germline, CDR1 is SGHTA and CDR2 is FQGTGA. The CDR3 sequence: CASSLAAGAQNYGYTF. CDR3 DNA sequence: TGTGCCAGCAGCTTGGCCGCCGGGGCGCAGAACTATGGCTACACCTTC.

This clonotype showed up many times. CDR3 region: CASSASGSYEQYF. CDR3 nucleotide sequence: TGTGCCAGCAGTGCTAGCGGGTCTTACGAGCAGTACTTC. The chain has TRBV6-2 or TRBV6-3 and TRBJ2-7; TRBD2 matches 8 bases. Unmatched junction bases numbered 4, after V lost 5 bases and J lost 4 bases. This CDR3 contains 13 residues. Germline CDR1 MNHEY, CDR2 SVGEGT.

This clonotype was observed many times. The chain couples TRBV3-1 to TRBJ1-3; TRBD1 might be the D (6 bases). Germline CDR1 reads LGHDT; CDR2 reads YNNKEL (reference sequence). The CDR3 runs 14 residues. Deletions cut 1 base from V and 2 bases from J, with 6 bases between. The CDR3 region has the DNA TGTGCCAGCAGCCAAGGGACAGCTGGAAACACCATATATTTT. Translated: CASSQGTAGNTIYF.

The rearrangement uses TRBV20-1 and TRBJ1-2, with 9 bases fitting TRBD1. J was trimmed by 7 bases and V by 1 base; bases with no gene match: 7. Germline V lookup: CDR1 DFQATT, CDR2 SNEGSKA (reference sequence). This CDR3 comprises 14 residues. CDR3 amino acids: CSARATGGRSGYTF. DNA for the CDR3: TGCAGTGCTAGAGCGACAGGGGGGCGTTCTGGCTACACCTTC.

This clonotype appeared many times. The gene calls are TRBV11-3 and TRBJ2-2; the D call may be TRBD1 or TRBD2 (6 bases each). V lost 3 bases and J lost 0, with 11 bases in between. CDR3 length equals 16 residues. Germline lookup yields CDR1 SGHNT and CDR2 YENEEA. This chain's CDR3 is CASSLRGGPNTGELFF. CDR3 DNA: TGTGCCAGCAGCTTGCGAGGGGGGCCGAACACCGGGGAGCTGTTTTTT.

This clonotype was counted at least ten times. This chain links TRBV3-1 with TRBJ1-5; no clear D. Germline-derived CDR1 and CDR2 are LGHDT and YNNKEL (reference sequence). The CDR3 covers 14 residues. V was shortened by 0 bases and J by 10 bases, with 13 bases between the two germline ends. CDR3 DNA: TGTGCCAGCAGCCAAGAAGCAGGACTAGAACCCCAGCATTTT. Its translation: CASSQEAGLEPQHF.

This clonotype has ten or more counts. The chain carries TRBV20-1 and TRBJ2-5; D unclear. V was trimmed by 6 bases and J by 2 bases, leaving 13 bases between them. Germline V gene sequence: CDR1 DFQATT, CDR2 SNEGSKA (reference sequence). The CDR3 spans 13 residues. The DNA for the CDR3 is TGCAGTGCCCAACGGCCCGGTCAAGAGACCCAGTACTTC. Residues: CSAQRPGQETQYF.

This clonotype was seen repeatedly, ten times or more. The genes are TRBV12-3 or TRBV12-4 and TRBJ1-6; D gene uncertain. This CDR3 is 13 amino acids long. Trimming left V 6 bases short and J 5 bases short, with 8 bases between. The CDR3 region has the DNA TGTGCCAGCAGGGGCAGGAATAATTCACCCCTCCACTTT. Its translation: CASRGRNNSPLHF.

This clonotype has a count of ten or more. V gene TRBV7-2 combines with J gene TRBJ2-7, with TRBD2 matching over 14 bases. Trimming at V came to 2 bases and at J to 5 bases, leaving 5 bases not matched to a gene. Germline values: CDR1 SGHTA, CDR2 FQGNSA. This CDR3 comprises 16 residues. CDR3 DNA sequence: TGTGCCAGCAGCTTAAACCCGGGACTAGCGGGGGACGAGCAGTACTTC. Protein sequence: CASSLNPGLAGDEQYF.

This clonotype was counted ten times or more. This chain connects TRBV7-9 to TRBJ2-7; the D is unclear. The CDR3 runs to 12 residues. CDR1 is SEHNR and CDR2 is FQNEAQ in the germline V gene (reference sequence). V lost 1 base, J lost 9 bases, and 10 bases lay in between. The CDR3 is CASSLDGYWQYF. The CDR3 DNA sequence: TGTGCCAGCAGCTTAGATGGCTATTGGCAGTACTTC. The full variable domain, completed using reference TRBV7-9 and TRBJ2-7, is DTGVSQNPRHKITKRGQNVTFRCDPISEHNRLYWYRQTLGQGPEFLTYFQNEAQLEKSRLLSDRFSAERPKGSFSTLEIQRTEQGDSAMYLCASSLDGYWQYFGPGTRLTVT.